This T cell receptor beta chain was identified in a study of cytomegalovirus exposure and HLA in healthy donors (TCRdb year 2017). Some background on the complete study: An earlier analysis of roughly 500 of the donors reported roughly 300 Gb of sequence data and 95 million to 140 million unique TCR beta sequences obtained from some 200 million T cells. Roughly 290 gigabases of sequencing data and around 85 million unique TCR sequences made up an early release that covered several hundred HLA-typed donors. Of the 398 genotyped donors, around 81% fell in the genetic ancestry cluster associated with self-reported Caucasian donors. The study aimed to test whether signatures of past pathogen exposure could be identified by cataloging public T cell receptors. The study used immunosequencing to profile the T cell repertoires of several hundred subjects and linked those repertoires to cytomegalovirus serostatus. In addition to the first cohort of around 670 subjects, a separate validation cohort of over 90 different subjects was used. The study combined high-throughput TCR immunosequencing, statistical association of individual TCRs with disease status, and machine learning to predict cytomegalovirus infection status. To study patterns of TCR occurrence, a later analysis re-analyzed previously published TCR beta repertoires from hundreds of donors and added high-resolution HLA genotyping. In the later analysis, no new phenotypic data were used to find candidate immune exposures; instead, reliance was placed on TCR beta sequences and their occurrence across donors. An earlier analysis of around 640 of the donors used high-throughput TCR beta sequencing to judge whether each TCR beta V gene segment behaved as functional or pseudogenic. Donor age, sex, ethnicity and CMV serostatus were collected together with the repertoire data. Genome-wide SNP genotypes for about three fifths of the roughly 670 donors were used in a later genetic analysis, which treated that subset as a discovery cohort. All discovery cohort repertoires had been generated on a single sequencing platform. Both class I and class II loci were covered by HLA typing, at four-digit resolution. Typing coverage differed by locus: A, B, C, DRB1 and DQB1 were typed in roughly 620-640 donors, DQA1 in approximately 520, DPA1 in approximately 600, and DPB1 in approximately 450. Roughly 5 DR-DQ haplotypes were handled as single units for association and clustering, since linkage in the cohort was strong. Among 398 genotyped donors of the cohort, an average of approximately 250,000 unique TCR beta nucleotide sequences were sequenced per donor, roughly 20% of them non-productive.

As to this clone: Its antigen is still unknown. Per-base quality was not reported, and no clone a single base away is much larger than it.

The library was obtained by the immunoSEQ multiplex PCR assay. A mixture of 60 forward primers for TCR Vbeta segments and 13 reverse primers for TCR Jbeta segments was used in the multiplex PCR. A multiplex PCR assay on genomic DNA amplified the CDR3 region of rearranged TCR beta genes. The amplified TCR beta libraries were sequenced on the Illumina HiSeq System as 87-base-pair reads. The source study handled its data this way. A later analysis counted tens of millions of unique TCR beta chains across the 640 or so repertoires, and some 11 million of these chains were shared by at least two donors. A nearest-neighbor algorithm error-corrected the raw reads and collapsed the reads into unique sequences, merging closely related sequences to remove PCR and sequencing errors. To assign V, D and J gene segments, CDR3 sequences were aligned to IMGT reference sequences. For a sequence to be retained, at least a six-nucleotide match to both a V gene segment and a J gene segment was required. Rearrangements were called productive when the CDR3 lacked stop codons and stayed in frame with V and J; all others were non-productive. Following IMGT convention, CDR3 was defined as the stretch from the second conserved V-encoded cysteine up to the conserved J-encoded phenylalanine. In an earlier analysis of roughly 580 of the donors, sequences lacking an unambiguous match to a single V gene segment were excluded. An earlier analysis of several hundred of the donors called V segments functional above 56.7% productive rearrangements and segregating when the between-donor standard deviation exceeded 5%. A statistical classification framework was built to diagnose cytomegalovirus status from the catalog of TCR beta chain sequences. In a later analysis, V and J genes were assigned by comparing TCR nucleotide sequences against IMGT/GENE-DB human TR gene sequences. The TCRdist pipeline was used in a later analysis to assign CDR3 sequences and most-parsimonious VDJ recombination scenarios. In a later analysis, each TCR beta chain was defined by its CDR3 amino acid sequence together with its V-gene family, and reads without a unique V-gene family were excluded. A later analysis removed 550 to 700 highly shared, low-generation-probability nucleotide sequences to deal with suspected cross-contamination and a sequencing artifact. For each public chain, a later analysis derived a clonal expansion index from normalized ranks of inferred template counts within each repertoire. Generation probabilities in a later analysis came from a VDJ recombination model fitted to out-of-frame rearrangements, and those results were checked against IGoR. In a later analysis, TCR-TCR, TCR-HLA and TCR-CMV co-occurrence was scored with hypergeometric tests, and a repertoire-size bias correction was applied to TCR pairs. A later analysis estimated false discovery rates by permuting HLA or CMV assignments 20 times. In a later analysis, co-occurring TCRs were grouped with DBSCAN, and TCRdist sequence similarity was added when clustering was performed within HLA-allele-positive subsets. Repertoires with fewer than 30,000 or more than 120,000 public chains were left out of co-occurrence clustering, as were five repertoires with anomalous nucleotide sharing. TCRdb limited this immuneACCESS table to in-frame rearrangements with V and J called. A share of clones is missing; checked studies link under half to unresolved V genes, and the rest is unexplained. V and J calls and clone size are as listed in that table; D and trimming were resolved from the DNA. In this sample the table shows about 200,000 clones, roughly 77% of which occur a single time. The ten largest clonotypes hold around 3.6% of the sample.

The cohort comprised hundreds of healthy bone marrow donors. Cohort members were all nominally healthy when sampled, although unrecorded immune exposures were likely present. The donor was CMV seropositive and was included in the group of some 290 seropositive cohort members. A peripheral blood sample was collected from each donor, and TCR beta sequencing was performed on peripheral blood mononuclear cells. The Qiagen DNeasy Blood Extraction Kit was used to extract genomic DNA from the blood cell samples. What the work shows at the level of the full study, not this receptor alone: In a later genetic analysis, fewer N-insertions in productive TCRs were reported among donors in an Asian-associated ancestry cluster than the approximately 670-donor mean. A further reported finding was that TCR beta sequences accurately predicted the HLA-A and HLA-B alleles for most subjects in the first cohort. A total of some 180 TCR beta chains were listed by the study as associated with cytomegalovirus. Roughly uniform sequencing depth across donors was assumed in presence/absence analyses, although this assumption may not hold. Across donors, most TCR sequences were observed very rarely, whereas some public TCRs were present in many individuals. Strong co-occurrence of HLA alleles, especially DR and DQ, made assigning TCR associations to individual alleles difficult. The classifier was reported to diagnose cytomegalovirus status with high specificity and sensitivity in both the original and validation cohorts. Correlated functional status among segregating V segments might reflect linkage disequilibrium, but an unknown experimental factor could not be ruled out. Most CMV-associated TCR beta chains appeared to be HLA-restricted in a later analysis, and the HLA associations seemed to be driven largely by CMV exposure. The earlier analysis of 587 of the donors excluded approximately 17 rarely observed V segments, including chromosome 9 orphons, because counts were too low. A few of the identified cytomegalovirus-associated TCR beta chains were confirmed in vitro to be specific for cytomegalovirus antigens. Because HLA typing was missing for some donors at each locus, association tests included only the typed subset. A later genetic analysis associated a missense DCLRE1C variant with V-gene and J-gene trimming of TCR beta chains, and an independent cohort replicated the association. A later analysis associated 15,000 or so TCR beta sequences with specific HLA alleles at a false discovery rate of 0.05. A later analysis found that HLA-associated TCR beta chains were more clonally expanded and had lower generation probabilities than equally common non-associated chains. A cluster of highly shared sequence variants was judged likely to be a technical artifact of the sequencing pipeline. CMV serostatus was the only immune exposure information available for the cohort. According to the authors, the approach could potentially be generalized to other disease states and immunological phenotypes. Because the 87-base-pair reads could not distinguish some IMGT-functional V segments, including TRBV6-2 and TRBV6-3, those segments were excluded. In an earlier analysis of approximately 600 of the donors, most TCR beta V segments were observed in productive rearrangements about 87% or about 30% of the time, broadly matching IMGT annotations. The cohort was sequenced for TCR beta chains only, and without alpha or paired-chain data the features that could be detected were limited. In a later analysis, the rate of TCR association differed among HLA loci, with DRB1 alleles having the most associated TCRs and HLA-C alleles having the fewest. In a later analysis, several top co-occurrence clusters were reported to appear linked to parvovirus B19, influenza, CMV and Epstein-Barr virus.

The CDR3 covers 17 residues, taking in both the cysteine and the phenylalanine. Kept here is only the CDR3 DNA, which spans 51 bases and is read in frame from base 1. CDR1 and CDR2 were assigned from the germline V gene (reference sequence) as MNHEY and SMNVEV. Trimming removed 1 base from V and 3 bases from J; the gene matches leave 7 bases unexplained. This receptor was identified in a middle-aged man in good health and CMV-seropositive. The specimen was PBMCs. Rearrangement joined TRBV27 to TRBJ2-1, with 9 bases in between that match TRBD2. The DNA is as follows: TGTGCCAGCAGTTTATTGGTTCGAGCGGGGGGCTACAATGAGCAGTTCTTC. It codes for CASSLLVRAGGYNEQFF.